This T cell receptor beta chain was obtained from a study of regulatory T cells in long-lasting Graves disease. The CDR3 consists of 15 residues. With V trimmed by 1 base and J by 7 bases, 6 bases remained unmatched. Building of the TCR beta libraries involved iRepertoire HTBI primers and Arm-PCR of CDR3 regions. TCRdb reprocessed the multiplex PCR reads via MiXCR and lists one record per CDR3 protein. Of 530,000 or so distinct CDR3 sequences listed, roughly 14% are singletons. Documented time point: newly diagnosed GD, antithyroid drugs for less than 3 months. PBMC-derived RNA was used for the TCR library. These sequences were also reported in another study, on T cells in Graves' hyperthyroidism and ophthalmopathy.

This chain uses TRBV12-3 or TRBV12-4 with TRBJ1-4, with 7 bases identical to TRBD1. Specimen: peripheral blood mononuclear cells (PBMCs), collected at new diagnosis, from a patient treated with antithyroid drugs. The sequence came from a man between 25 and 39 years old with Graves disease. CDR3: CASSLGQGWGEKLFF. In DNA, the CDR3 is TGTGCCAGCAGTTTAGGACAGGGCTGGGGTGAAAAACTGTTTTTT.